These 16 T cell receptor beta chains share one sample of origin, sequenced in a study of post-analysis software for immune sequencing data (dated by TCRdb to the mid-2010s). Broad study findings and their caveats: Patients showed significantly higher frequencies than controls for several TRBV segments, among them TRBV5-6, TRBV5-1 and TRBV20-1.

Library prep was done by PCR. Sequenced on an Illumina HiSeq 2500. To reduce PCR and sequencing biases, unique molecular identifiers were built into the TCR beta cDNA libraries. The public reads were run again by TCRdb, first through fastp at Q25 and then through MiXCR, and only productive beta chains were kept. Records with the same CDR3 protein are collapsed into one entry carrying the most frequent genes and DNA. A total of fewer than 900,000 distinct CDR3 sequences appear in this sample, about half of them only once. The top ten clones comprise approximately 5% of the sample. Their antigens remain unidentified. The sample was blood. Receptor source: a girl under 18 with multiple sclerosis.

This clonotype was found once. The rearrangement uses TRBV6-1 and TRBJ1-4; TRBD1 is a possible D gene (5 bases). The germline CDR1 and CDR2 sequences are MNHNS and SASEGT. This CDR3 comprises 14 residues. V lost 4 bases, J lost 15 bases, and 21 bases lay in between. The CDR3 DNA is TGTGCCAGCAGTGCCTCGGGACCCCCGTCCGAGGTGTTTTTT. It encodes CASSASGPPSEVFF.

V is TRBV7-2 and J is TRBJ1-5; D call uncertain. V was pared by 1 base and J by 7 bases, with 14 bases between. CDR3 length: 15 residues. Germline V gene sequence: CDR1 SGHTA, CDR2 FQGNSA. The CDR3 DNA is TGTGCCAGCAGCTTAGGGGCCGGCACCGGGCAGCCCCAGCATTTT. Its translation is CASSLGAGTGQPQHF.

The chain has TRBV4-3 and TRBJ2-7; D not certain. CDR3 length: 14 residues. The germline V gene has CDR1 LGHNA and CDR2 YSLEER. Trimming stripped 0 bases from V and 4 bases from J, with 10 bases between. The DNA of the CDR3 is TGCGCCAGCAGCCAAGATTCAAACGGTTACGAGCAGTACTTC. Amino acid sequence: CASSQDSNGYEQYF.

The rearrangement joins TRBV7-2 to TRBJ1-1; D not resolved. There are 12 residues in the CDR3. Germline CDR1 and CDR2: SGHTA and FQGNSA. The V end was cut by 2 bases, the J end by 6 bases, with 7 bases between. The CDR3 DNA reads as TGTGCCAGCAGCTTACGATCAGCTGAAGCTTTCTTT. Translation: CASSLRSAEAFF.

The CDR3 DNA sequence: TGTGCCAGCAGCTTAACGCCGACTAGCGGGGAGCAGTTCTTC. The encoded protein is CASSLTPTSGEQFF. The chain employs TRBV7-3 and TRBJ2-1, with 10 bases lining up with TRBD2. The CDR3 consists of 14 residues. The germline V gene encodes CDR1 SGHTA and CDR2 FQGTGA. V lost 0 bases and J lost 10; bases outside the gene matches: 3.

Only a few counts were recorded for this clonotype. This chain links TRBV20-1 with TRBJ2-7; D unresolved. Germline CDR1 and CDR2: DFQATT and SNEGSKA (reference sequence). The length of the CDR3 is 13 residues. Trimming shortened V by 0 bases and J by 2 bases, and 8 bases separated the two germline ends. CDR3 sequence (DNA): TGCAGTGCTAGAGACCCGTCGGCCTACGAGCAGTACTTC. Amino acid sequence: CSARDPSAYEQYF.

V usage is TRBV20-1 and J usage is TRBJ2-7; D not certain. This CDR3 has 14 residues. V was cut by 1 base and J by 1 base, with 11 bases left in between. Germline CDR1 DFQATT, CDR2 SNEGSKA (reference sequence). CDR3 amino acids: CSARAQAESYEQYF. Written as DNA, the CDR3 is TGCAGTGCTAGAGCCCAAGCAGAGTCCTACGAGCAGTACTTC.

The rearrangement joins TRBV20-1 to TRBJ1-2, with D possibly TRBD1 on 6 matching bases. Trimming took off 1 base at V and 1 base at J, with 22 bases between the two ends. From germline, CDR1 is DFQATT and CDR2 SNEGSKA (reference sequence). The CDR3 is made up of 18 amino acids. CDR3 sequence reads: CSARASRRLGALNYGYTF. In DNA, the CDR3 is TGCAGTGCTAGAGCATCACGACGATTGGGGGCTCTTAACTATGGCTACACCTTC.

CDR3 region: CASAFRRTGETQYF. Written as DNA, the CDR3 is TGTGCCAGCGCGTTTCGAAGGACCGGAGAGACCCAGTACTTC. This rearrangement joins TRBV12-3 or TRBV12-4 to TRBJ2-7; no definite D call. The J call may be incorrect, as the DNA end agrees better with TRBJ2-5. There are 14 residues in the CDR3.

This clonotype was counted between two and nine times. This chain's CDR3 is CASSYYGQVRAFF. The CDR3 DNA reads TGCGCCAGCAGCTATTATGGACAGGTCAGAGCTTTCTTT. This chain links TRBV5-1 with TRBJ1-1; 7 nucleotides align to TRBD1. Germline assignment: CDR1 SGHRS and CDR2 YFSETQ. Trimming removed 3 bases from V and 10 bases from J; junction bases left unmatched: 9. The CDR3 runs to 13 residues.

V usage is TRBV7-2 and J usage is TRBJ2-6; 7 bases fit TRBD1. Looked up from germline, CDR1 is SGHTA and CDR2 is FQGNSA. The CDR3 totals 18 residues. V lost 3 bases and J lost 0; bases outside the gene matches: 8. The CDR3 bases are TGTGCCAGCAGCTTCGGCTGGACAGGCCTCTCTGGGGCCAACGTCCTGACTTTC. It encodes CASSFGWTGLSGANVLTF.

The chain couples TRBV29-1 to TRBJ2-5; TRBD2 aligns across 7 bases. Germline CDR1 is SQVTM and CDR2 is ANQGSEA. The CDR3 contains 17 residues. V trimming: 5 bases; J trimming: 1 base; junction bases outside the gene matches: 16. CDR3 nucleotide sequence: TGCAGCGTTAGGGGAATAGAACTAGCGCAGATCCAAGAGACCCAGTACTTC. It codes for CSVRGIELAQIQETQYF.

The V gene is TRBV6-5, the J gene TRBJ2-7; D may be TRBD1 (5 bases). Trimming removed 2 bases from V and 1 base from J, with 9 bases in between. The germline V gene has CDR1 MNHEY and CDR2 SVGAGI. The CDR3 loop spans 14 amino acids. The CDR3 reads CASSYAQGSYEQYF. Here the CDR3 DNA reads TGTGCCAGCAGTTACGCCCAGGGTTCCTACGAGCAGTACTTC.

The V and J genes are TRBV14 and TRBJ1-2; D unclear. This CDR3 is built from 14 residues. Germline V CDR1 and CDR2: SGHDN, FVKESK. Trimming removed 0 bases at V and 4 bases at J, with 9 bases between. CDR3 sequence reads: CASSQESRSYGYTF. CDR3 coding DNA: TGTGCCAGCAGCCAAGAATCCCGGAGCTATGGCTACACCTTC.

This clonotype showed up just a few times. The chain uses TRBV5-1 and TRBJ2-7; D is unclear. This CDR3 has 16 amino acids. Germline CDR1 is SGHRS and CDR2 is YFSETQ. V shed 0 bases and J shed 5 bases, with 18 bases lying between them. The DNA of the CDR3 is TGCGCCAGCAGCTTGGGGTGGGCTTCGCCCTCAGACGAGCAGTACTTC. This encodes CASSLGWASPSDEQYF.

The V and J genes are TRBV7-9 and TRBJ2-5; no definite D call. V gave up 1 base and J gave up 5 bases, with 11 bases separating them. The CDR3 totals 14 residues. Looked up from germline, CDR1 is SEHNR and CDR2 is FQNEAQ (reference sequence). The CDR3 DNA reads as TGTGCCAGCAGCTTAGAGTCCAAACGGGAGACCCAGTACTTC. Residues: CASSLESKRETQYF.